This TCR beta chain derives from a study of blood T cell repertoires in COVID-19. For the study at large: Sources were T cells, B-cell-depleted T cells, or PBMCs; the material itself was cDNA or gDNA.

Method: immunoSEQ multiplex PCR; TCRdb's copy keeps in-frame clones and lacks some. The sample has fewer than 200,000 clones, about 86% seen once. Germline CDR1 MNHEY, CDR2 SMNVEV (reference sequence). The CDR3 has 16 residues. J lost 4 bases, V lost 0 bases, and 6 bases had no gene match. The material sequenced was peripheral blood. This clonotype was sampled from a woman aged 18-35 years who had recovered from COVID-19. This sequence joins TRBV27 and TRBJ1-5, with 7 nucleotides matching TRBD1. CDR3 DNA: TGTGCCAGCAGTTTATCGACAGGGATGTTGAATCAGCCCCAGCATTTT. Protein product: CASSLSTGMLNQPQHF.